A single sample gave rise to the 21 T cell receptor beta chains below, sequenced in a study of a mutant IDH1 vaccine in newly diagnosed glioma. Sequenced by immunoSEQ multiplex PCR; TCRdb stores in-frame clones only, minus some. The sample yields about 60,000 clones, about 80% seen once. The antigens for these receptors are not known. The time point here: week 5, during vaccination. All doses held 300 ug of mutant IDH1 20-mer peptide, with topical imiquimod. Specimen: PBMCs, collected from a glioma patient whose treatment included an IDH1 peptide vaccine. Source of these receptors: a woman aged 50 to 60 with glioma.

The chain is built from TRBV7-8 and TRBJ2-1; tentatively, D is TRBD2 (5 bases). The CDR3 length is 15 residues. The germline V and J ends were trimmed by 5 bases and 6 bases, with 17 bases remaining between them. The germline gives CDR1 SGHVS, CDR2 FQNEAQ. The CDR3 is CASSLKAGNSNEQFF. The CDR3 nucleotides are TGTGCCAGCAGCCTAAAGGCGGGTAATAGCAATGAGCAGTTCTTC.

CDR3 bases: TGTGCCAGCAGCCCCCAGGACAGGGGGCTTGGTGAGCAGTTCTTC. It translates to CASSPQDRGLGEQFF. The chain recombines TRBV9 with TRBJ2-1; 11 bases map to TRBD1. This CDR3 region has 15 residues. The germline gives CDR1 SGDLS, CDR2 YYNGEE. The junction had 9 bases not matched to a gene; V was cut back by 4 bases and J by 9 bases.

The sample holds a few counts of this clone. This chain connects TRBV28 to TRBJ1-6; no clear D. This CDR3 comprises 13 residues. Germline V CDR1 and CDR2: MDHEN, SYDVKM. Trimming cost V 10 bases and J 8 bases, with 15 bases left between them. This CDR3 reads CAITQFGYSPLHF. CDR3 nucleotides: TGTGCCATTACGCAGTTTGGGTATTCACCCCTCCACTTT.

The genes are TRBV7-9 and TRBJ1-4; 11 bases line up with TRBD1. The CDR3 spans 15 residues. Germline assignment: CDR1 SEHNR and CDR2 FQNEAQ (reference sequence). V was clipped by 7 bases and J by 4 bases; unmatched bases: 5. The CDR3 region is CASTGTGGLNEKLFF. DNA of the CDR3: TGTGCCAGCACCGGGACAGGGGGTCTTAATGAAAAACTGTTTTTT.

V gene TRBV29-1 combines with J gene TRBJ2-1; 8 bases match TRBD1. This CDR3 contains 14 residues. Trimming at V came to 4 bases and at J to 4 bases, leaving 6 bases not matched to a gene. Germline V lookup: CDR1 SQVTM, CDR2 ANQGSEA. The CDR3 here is CSVGRGQVYNEQFF. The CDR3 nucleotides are TGCAGCGTTGGAAGGGGACAGGTATACAATGAGCAGTTCTTC.

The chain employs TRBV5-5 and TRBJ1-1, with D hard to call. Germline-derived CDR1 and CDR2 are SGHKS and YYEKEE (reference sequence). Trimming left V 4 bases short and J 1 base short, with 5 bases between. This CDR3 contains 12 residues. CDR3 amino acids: CASSAGNTEAFF. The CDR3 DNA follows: TGTGCCAGCAGCGCCGGGAACACTGAAGCTTTCTTT.

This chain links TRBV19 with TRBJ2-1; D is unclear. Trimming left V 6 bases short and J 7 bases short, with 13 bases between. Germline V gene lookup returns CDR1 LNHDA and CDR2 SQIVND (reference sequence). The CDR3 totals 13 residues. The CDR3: CASRTSIKNEQFF. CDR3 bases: TGTGCCAGTAGGACGTCGATAAAAAATGAGCAGTTCTTC.

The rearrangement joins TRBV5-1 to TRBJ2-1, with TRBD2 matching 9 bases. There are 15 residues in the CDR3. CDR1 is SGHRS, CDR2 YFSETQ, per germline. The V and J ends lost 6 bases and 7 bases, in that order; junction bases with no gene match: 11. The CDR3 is CASTTQGGGANEQFF. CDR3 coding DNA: TGCGCCAGCACTACTCAGGGCGGGGGGGCTAATGAGCAGTTCTTC.

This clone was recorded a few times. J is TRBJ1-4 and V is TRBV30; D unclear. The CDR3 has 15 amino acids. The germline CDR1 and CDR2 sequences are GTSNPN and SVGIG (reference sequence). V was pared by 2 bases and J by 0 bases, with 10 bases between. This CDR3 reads CAWSLYLTTNEKLFF. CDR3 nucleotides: TGTGCCTGGAGTCTCTACCTAACAACTAATGAAAAACTGTTTTTT.

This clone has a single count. The CDR3 coding sequence is TGTGCCAGCAGTGAAAGGGGACAGAACTTCAATTCACCCCTCCACTTT. Its protein product is CASSERGQNFNSPLHF. The chain recombines TRBV2 with TRBJ1-6, with 7 bases lining up with TRBD1. The V segment lost 2 bases and the J segment 7 bases; nucleotides outside the gene matches: 8. The CDR3 loop spans 16 amino acids. The germline gives CDR1 SNHLY, CDR2 FYNNEI. Full variable domain (remainder filled in from reference TRBV2 and TRBJ1-6): EPEVTQTPSHQVTQMGQEVILRCVPISNHLYFYWYRQILGQKVEFLVSFYNNEISEKSEIFDDQFSVERPDGSNFTLKIRSTKLEDSAMYFCASSERGQNFNSPLHFGNGTRLTVT.

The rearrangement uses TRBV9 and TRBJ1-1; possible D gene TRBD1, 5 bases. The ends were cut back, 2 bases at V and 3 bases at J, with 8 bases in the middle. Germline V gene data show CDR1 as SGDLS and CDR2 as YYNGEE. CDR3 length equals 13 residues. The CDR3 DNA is TGTGCCAGCAGCGTGGGCAGGGACACTGAAGCTTTCTTT. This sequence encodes CASSVGRDTEAFF.

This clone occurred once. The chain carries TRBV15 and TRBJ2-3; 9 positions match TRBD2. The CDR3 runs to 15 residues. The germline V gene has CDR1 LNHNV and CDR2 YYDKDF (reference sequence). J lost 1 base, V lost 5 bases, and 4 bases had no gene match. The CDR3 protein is CATSQTSGRTDTQYF. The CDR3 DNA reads TGTGCCACCAGCCAGACTAGCGGACGCACAGATACGCAGTATTTT.

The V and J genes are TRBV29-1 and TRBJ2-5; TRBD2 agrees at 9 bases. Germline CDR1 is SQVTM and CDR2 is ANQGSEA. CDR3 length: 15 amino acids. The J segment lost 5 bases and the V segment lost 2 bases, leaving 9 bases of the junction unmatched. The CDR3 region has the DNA TGCAGCGTTGAACCCGCGGGGGGGCCTCGGGAGACCCAGTACTTC. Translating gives CSVEPAGGPRETQYF. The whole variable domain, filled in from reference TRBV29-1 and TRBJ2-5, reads SAVISQKPSRDICQRGTSLTIQCQVDSQVTMMFWYRQQPGQSLTLIATANQGSEATYESGFVIDKFPISRPNLTFSTLTVSNMSPEDSSIYLCSVEPAGGPRETQYFGPGTRLLVL.

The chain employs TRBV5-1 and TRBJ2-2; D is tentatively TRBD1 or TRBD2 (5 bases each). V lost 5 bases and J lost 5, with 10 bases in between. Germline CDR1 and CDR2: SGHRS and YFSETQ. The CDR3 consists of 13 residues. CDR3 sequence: CASRSGRTGELFF. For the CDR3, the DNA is TGCGCCAGCAGGTCGGGGCGAACCGGGGAGCTGTTTTTT. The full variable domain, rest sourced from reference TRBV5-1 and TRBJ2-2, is KAGVTQTPRYLIKTRGQQVTLSCSPISGHRSVSWYQQTPGQGLQFLFEYFSETQRNKGNFPGRFSGRQFSNSRSEMNVSTLELGDSALYLCASRSGRTGELFFGEGSRLTVL.

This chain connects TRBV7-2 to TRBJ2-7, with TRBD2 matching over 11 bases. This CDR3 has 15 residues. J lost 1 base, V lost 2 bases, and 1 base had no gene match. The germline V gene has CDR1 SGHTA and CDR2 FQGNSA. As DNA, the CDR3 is TGTGCCAGCAGCTTAACTAGCGGGGGTTCCTACGAGCAGTACTTC. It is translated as CASSLTSGGSYEQYF.

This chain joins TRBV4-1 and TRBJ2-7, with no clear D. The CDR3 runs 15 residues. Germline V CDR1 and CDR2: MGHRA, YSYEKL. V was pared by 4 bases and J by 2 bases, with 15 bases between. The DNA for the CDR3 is TGCGCCAGCAGCCCTCGACAAGGATCCACCTACGAGCAGTACTTC. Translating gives CASSPRQGSTYEQYF.

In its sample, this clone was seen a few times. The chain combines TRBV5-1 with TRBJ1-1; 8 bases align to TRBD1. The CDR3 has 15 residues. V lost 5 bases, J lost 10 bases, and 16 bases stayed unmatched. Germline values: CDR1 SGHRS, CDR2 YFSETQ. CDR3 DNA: TGCGCCAGCAGTAGTTCGACCGGGACAGGTGGTGGAGCTTTCTTT. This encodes CASSSSTGTGGGAFF. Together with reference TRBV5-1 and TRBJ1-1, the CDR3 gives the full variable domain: KAGVTQTPRYLIKTRGQQVTLSCSPISGHRSVSWYQQTPGQGLQFLFEYFSETQRNKGNFPGRFSGRQFSNSRSEMNVSTLELGDSALYLCASSSSTGTGGGAFFGQGTRLTVV.

The CDR3 sequence: CARIGSEETQYF. CDR3 nucleotide sequence: TGTGCCAGAATAGGGTCTGAAGAGACCCAGTACTTC. This chain joins TRBV5-3 and TRBJ2-5; no definite D call. TRBV5-3 is treated as an ORF (open reading frame) with a function not yet certain. The V and J ends lost 6 bases and 3 bases respectively, with 9 bases between them. The CDR3 runs 12 residues.

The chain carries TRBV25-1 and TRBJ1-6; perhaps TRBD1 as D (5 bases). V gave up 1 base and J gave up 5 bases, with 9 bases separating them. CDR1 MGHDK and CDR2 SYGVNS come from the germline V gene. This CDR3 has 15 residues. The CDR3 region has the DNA TGTGCCAGCAGTGAATCTCGACAGAATAATTCACCCCTCCACTTT. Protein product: CASSESRQNNSPLHF.

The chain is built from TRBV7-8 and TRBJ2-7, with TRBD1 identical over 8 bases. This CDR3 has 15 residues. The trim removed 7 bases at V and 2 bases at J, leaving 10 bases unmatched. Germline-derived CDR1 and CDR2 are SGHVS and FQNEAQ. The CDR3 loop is CASNSPWTGTYEQYF. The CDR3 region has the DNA TGTGCCAGCAACTCGCCCTGGACAGGGACCTACGAGCAGTACTTC.

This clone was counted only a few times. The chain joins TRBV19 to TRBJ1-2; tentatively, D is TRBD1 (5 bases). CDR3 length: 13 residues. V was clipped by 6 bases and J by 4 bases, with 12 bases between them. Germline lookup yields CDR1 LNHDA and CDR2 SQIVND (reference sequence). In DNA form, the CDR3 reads TGTGCCAGTAGGAGGAGGGACGGCTATGGCTACACCTTC. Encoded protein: CASRRRDGYGYTF. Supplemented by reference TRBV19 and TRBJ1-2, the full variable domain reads DGGITQSPKYLFRKEGQNVTLSCEQNLNHDAMYWYRQDPGQGLRLIYYSQIVNDFQKGDIAEGYSVSREKKESFPLTVTSAQKNPTAFYLCASRRRDGYGYTFGSGTRLTVV.